The clone carrying this T cell receptor beta chain has a single count. This sample is drawn from a study of blood T cell repertoires in COVID-19. Study background: Samples of COVID-19 (acute and convalescent) were obtained from the United States, Italy and Spain. In each case, the material was cDNA or gDNA derived from T cells, B-cell-depleted T cells, or PBMCs.

This CDR3 spans 14 amino acids. V lost 3 bases, J lost 7 bases, and 16 bases lay in between. CDR1 DFQATT and CDR2 SNEGSKA come from the germline V gene (reference sequence). Participants came from about 23 US areas, aged roughly 18 to 89 years. Authors' data handling: From reference gene primer amplification, estimates of nucleated cell counts were derived. Profiled with immunoSEQ multiplex PCR; TCRdb holds only in-frame clones, not every one. V and J calls and clone size are copied from that table; D and trimming were computed from the DNA. The sample consists of approximately 220,000 clones, about nine tenths of them appearing once.

The chain joins TRBV20-1 to TRBJ2-4, with TRBD2 as a possible D gene (5 bases). The specimen sequenced was PBMCs or T cells enriched from blood (not recorded which). This clonotype was sampled from a woman aged 40 to 55 with acute COVID-19. The CDR3 DNA follows: TGCAGTGCTAGTTTCTACGGGGTCGAGAACATTCAGTACTTC. Protein: CSASFYGVENIQYF.